This TCR beta chain was recorded in a study of T cell responses to AZD1222 COVID-19 vaccine. Study findings and constraints: Spike-specific TCR breadth and depth both grew after two AZD1222 doses. Only after the peak T cell response were repertoires sampled.

Germline lookup yields CDR1 SGHRS and CDR2 YFSETQ. The CDR3 has 18 amino acids. After removal of 0 bases from V and 1 base from J, the junction contained 9 bases not matched to a gene. A remark on this clone: The antigen remains undetermined.

Using immunoSEQ multiplex PCR, the repertoire was profiled, and TCRdb retains in-frame clones only, with some absent. Among some 130,000 clones listed, about nine tenths were seen once. The sample was peripheral blood, taken 28 days after the second AZD1222 dose. The chain employs TRBV5-1 and TRBJ1-3, with 8 positions matching TRBD1. This TCR derives from an adult who received the AZD1222 COVID-19 vaccine. The CDR3 DNA reads as TGCGCCAGCAGCTTGGACGGACAGGGTAGCAGATCTGGAAACACCATATATTTT. Translated, it gives CASSLDGQGSRSGNTIYF.